The 21 T cell receptor beta chains listed next were all sequenced from one sample in a study of CXCR3-negative and CXCR3-positive naive CD8 T cells. TRB cDNA libraries were made by UMI-labeled 5' RACE. TCRdb reanalyzed the 5' RACE reads and collapses them to one entry per CDR3 protein, without DNA. The sample data list approximately 24,000 distinct CDR3 sequences. Specimen: naive CXCR3- CD8+ T cells from blood. Described subset: CD45RO-CCR7+CD27+CD95- naive CD8+ T cells lacking CXCR3 (TNR3-). These receptor sequences come from a human donor in good health. Some clones in this sample may be carry-over from other donors' samples.

The V gene is TRBV29-1, the J gene TRBJ2-2; there is no DNA to check the TCRdb D call of TRBD2. The CDR3 covers 17 residues. Germline V CDR1 and CDR2: SQVTM, ANQGSEA. CDR3 protein: CSVEDGLKRGVTGELFF.

Measured by frequency, this clonotype is medium-sized. The V and J genes are TRBV20-1 and TRBJ2-7; TCRdb outputs TRBD1, but without DNA this stays unchecked. The CDR3 is 14 residues long. Per germline, CDR1 DFQATT and CDR2 SNEGSKA (reference sequence). The CDR3 protein is CSASGGGDLDEQYF.

This chain joins TRBV27 and TRBJ2-2; TCRdb's D gene call, TRBD1, goes unchecked for lack of DNA. The CDR3 has 13 residues. Germline CDR1 is MNHEY and CDR2 is SMNVEV (reference sequence). The CDR3 here is CASTDREAGELFF.

This chain connects TRBV29-1 to TRBJ2-2; as DNA is missing, the TRBD1 call by TCRdb cannot be tested. Germline assignment: CDR1 SQVTM and CDR2 ANQGSEA. This CDR3 contains 16 residues. The CDR3 loop is CSVVTGTGVNTGELFF.

CDR3 sequence: CASSQVIGDSAYEQYF. The V call is TRBV4-3, the J call TRBJ2-7; the TCRdb call, TRBD1, lacks DNA for checking. Germline V gives CDR1 LGHNA, CDR2 YSLEER. The CDR3 is 16 residues long.

The chain's CDR3 is CASSPIAGEQFF. The gene calls are TRBV7-6 and TRBJ2-1. The CDR3 covers 12 residues. Germline-derived CDR1 and CDR2 are SGHVS and FNYEAQ. Supplemented by reference TRBV7-6 and TRBJ2-1, the full variable domain reads GAGVSQSPRYKVTKRGQDVALRCDPISGHVSLYWYRQALGQGPEFLTYFNYEAQQDKSGLPNDRFSAERPEGSISTLTIQRTEQRDSAMYRCASSPIAGEQFFGPGTRLTVL.

This clonotype is medium-sized by frequency. The chain carries TRBV7-9 and TRBJ2-3; TCRdb indicates TRBD2, and absent DNA this call remains unverified. The CDR3 runs 14 residues. Germline assignment: CDR1 SEHNR and CDR2 FQNEAQ (reference sequence). CDR3 in amino acids: CASRGGGYTDTQYF.

This sequence joins TRBV19 and TRBJ1-1; TCRdb calls TRBD1, which cannot be checked without DNA. The CDR3 spans 13 residues. Germline-derived CDR1 and CDR2 are LNHDA and SQIVND (reference sequence). This CDR3 reads CASTATVATEAFF.

The chain combines TRBV5-6 with TRBJ1-1. This CDR3 is 12 amino acids long. CDR1 is SGHDT and CDR2 is YYEEEE in the germline V gene. The CDR3 sequence is CASSFSGTEAFF.

The rearrangement uses TRBV4-2 and TRBJ1-1; TCRdb names TRBD1, which stays unverified in the absence of DNA. CDR1 LGHNA and CDR2 YNFKEQ come from the germline V gene. This CDR3 region has 14 residues. CDR3 residues: CASSQDLEGVKAFF.

This chain joins TRBV28 and TRBJ2-2. The CDR3 length is 14 residues. Per the germline V gene, CDR1 is MDHEN and CDR2 is SYDVKM. The CDR3 is CASSFDGDPGELFF.

The rearrangement uses TRBV7-3 and TRBJ2-7; TCRdb selects TRBD1, and the lack of DNA leaves this call unchecked. The germline gives CDR1 SGHTA, CDR2 FQGTGA. The CDR3 consists of 13 residues. The CDR3: CASSPGQGYEQYF.

V usage is TRBV5-1 and J usage is TRBJ1-2. This CDR3 is built from 15 residues. Germline-derived CDR1 and CDR2 are SGHRS and YFSETQ. CDR3 in amino acids: CASSLWPGEDYGYTF.

V and J are TRBV7-9 and TRBJ1-2; TCRdb's D gene call, TRBD1, goes unchecked for lack of DNA. The CDR3 totals 13 residues. The germline gives CDR1 SEHNR, CDR2 FQNEAQ (reference sequence). CDR3 protein: CASSHTGTDGYTF.

J is TRBJ1-1 and V is TRBV6-2 or TRBV6-3. The CDR3 spans 13 residues. Germline loops: CDR1 MNHEY, CDR2 SVGEGT. CDR3 in amino acids: CASSLTDNTEAFF.

This chain uses TRBV18 with TRBJ1-5. Per germline, CDR1 KGHSH and CDR2 LQKENI. This CDR3 contains 13 residues. CDR3: CASSPPANQPQHF. The full variable domain, its missing parts supplied by reference TRBV18 and TRBJ1-5, is NAGVMQNPRHLVRRRGQEARLRCSPMKGHSHVYWYRQLPEEGLKFMVYLQKENIIDESGMPKERFSAEFPKEGPSILRIQQVVRGDSAAYFCASSPPANQPQHFGDGTRLSIL.

J is TRBJ1-1 and V is TRBV12-3 or TRBV12-4. The length of the CDR3 is 12 residues. CDR3: CASSFDPYEAFF.

The CDR3 here is CASSFGWTNEQFF. The chain is built from TRBV7-9 and TRBJ2-1. Germline loops: CDR1 SEHNR, CDR2 FQNEAQ (reference sequence). The CDR3 extends over 13 amino acids.

V is TRBV4-1 and J is TRBJ2-7; the TRBD1 assignment by TCRdb is unverifiable without DNA. Germline assignment: CDR1 MGHRA and CDR2 YSYEKL. The CDR3 has 16 residues. CDR3 amino acids: CASSQEERDSSYEQYF.

V and J are TRBV13 and TRBJ1-2. The germline gives CDR1 PRHDT, CDR2 FYEKMQ (reference sequence). The CDR3 has 13 residues. CDR3 sequence reads: CASSLAGNYGYTF.

The chain uses TRBV28 and TRBJ2-1; TCRdb indicates TRBD2, and absent DNA this call remains unverified. This CDR3 has 16 residues. Germline V gene data show CDR1 as MDHEN and CDR2 as SYDVKM. The chain's CDR3 is CASSLVSTSGYNEQFF. Full variable domain (rest looked up from reference TRBV28 and TRBJ2-1): DVKVTQSSRYLVKRTGEKVFLECVQDMDHENMFWYRQDPGLGLRLIYFSYDVKMKEKGDIPEGYSVSREKKERFSLILESASTNQTSMYLCASSLVSTSGYNEQFFGPGTRLTVL.